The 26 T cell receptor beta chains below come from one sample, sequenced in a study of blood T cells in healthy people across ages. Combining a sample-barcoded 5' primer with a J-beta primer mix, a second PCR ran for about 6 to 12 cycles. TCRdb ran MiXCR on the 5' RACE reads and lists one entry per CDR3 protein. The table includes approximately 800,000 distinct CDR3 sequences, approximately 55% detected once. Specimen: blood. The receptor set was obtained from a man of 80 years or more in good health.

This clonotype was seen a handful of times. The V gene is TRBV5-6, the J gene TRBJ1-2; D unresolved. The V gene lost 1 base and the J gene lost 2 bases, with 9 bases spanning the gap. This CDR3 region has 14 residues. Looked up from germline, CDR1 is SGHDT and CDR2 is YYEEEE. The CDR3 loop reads CASSLRQRNYGYTF. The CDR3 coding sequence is TGTGCCAGCAGCTTGCGCCAGCGGAACTATGGCTACACCTTC.

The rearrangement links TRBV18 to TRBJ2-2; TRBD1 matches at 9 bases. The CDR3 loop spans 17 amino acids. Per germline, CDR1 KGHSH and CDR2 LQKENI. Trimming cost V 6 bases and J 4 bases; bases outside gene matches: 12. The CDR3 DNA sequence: TGTGCCAGCTCGCGGACAGGGGCCAACGGGGGCACCGGGGAGCTGTTTTTT. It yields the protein CASSRTGANGGTGELFF.

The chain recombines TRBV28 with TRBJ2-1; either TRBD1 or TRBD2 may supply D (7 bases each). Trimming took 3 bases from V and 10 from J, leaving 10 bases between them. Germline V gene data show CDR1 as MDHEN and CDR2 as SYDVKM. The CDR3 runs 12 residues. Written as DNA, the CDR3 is TGTGCCAGCAGTTTTCAGGGGGGGGAGCAGTTCTTC. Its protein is CASSFQGGEQFF.

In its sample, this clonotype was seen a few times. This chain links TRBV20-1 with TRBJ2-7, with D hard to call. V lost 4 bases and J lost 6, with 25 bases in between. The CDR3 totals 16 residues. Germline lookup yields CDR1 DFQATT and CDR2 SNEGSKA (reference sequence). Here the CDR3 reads CSAKPLPSEPLTEQYF. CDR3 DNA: TGCAGTGCTAAGCCCCTTCCCTCCGAACCCCTTACCGAGCAGTACTTC.

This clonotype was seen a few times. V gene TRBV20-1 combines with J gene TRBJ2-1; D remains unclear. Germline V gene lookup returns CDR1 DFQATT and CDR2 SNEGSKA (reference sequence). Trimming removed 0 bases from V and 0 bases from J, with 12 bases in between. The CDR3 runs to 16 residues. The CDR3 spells CSARDFRRSSYNEQFF. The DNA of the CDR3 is TGCAGTGCTAGAGATTTTCGACGGAGCTCCTACAATGAGCAGTTCTTC.

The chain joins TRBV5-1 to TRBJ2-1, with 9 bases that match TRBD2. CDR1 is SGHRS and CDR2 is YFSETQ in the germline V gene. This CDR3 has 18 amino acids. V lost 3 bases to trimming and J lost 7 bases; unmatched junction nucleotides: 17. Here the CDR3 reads CASSSPLRRGRGANEQFF. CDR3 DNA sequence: TGCGCCAGCAGCTCTCCCTTGCGGCGCGGGAGGGGGGCTAATGAGCAGTTCTTC.

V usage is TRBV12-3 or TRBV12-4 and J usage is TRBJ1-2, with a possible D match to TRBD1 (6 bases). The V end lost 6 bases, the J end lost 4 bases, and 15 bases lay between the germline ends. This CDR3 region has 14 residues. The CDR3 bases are TGTGCCAGCAGCCCAAAGGACAGTAGCTATGGCTACACCTTC. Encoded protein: CASSPKDSSYGYTF.

The CDR3 DNA follows: TGCGCCAGCAGCTTGGCCCCGGGACAGGACTATGGCTACACCTTC. It yields the protein CASSLAPGQDYGYTF. The V and J genes are TRBV5-1 and TRBJ1-2, with 8 bases aligning to TRBD1. Germline V gives CDR1 SGHRS, CDR2 YFSETQ. CDR3 length equals 15 residues. The J segment lost 3 bases and the V segment lost 0 bases, leaving 4 bases of the junction unmatched.

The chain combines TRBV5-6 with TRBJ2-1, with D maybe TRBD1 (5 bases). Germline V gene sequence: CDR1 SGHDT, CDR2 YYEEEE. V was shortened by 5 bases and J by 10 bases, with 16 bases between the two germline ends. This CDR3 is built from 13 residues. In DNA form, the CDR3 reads TGTGCCAGCAGGATCAGGGTGACGGGCGAGCAGTTCTTC. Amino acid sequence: CASRIRVTGEQFF.

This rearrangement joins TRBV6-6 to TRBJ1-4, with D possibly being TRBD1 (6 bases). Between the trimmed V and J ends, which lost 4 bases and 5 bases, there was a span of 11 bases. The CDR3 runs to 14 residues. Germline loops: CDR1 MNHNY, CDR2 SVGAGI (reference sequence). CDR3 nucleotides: TGTGCCAGCAGTTTAACAGGGCTGAATGAAAAACTGTTTTTT. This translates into CASSLTGLNEKLFF.

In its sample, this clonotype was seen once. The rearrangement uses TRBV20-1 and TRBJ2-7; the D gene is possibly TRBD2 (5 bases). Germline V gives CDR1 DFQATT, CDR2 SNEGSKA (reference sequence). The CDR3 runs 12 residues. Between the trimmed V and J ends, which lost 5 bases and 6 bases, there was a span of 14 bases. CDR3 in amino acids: CSAPRDYAEQYF. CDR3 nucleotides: TGCAGTGCTCCGCGAGACTATGCCGAGCAGTACTTC.

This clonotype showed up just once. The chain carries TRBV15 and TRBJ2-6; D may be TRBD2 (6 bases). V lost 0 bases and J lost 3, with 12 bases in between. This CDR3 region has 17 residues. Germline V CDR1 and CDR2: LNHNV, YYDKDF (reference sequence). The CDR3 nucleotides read TGTGCCACCAGCAGAGATCGGGGGTTTAGTGGGGCCAACGTCCTGACTTTC. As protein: CATSRDRGFSGANVLTF.

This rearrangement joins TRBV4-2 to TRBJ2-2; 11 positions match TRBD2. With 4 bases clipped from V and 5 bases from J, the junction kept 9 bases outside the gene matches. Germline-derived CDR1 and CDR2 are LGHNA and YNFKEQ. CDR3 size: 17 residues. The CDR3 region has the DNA TGTGCCAGCAGCCCCCAGGGGCGACTAGCGGGGACCGGGGAGCTGTTTTTT. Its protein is CASSPQGRLAGTGELFF.

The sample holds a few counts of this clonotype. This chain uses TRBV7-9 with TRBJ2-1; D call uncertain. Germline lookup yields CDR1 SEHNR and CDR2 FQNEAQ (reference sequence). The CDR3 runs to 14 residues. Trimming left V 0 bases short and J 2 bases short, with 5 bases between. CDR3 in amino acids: CASSLAATYNEQFF. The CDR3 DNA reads TGTGCCAGCAGCTTAGCGGCTACCTACAATGAGCAGTTCTTC. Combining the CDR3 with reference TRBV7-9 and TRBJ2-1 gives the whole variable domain DTGVSQNPRHKITKRGQNVTFRCDPISEHNRLYWYRQTLGQGPEFLTYFQNEAQLEKSRLLSDRFSAERPKGSFSTLEIQRTEQGDSAMYLCASSLAATYNEQFFGPGTRLTVL.

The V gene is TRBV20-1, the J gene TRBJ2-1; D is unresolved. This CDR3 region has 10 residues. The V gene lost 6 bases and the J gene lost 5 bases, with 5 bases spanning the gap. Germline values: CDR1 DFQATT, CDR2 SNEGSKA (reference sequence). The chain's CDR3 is CSAQDNEQFF. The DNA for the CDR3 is TGCAGTGCCCAGGACAATGAGCAGTTCTTC.

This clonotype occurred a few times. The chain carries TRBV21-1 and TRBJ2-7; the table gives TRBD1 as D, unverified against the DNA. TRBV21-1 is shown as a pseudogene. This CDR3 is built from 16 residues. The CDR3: CASSPRTGVKPYEQYF. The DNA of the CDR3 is TGTGCCAGCAGCCCACGGACAGGGGTGAAACCCTACGAGCAGTACTTC.

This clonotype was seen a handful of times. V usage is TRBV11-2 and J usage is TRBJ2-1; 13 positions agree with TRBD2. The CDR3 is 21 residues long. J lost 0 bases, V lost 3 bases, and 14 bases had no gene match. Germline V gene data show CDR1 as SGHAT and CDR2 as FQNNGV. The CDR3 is CASSFPRGGTSGKSSYNEQFF. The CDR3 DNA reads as TGTGCCAGCAGCTTCCCGAGGGGGGGGACTAGCGGGAAAAGCTCCTACAATGAGCAGTTCTTC.

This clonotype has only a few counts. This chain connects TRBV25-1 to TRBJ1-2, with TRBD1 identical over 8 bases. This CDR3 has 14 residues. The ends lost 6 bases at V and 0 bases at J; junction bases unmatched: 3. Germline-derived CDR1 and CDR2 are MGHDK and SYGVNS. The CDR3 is CASRGQDANYGYTF. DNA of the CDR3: TGTGCCAGCAGGGGACAGGATGCTAACTATGGCTACACCTTC.

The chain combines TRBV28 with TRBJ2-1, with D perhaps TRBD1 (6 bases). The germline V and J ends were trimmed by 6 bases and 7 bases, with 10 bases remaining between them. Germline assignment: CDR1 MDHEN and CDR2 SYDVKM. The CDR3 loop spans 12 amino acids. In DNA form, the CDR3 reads TGTGCCAGCAGAACCGGACAGAATGAGCAGTTCTTC. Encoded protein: CASRTGQNEQFF.

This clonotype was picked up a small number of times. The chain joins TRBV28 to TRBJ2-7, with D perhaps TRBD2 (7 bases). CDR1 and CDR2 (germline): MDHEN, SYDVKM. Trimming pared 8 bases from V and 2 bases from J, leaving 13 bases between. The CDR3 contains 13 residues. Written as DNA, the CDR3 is TGTGCCAGCGGGGGGGCAGGGACCTACGAGCAGTACTTC. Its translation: CASGGAGTYEQYF.

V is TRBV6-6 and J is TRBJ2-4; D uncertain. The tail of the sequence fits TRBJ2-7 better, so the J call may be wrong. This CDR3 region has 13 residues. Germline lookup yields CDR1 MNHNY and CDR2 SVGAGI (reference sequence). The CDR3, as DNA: TGTGCCAGCAATTCCCGACCAGGTTACGAGCAGTACTTC. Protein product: CASNSRPGYEQYF.

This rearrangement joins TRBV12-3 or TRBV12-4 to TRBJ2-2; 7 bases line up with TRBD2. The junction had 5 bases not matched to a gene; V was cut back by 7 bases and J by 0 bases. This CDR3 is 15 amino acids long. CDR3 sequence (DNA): TGTGCCAGCACCGTTAGCGGGTCGAACACCGGGGAGCTGTTTTTT. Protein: CASTVSGSNTGELFF.

Here the CDR3 DNA reads TGCAGCGTTACTCGCGGGGCTAATGAGCAGTTCTTC. Protein product: CSVTRGANEQFF. The chain is built from TRBV29-1 and TRBJ2-1; tentatively, D is TRBD2 (6 bases). Germline V lookup: CDR1 SQVTM, CDR2 ANQGSEA. This CDR3 spans 12 amino acids. The V end was cut by 5 bases, the J end by 7 bases, with 12 bases between.

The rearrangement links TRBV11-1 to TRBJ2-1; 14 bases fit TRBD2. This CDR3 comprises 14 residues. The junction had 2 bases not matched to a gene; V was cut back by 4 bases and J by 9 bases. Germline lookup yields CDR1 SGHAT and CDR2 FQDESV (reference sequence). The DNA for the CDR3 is TGTGCCAGCAGCTCGGGACTAGCGGGAGTTGAGCAGTTCTTC. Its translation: CASSSGLAGVEQFF.

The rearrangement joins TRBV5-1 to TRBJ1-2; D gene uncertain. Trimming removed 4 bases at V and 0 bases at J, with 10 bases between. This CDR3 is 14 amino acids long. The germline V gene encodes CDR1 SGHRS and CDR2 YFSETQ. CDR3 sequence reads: CASSDGEANYGYTF. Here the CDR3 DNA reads TGCGCCAGCAGCGATGGGGAGGCTAACTATGGCTACACCTTC.

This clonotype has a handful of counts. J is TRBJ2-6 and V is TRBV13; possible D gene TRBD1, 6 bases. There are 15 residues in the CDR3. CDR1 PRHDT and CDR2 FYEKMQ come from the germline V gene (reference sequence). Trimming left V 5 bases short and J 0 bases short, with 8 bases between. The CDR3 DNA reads TGTGCCAGCAGCCCAGGGGACTCTGGGGCCAACGTCCTGACTTTC. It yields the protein CASSPGDSGANVLTF. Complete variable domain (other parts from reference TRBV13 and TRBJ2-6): AAGVIQSPRHLIKEKRETATLKCYPIPRHDTVYWYQQGPGQDPQFLISFYEKMQSDKGSIPDRFSAQQFSDYHSELNMSSLELGDSALYFCASSPGDSGANVLTFGAGSRLTVL.